This T cell receptor beta chain comes out of a study of T cell responses to AZD1222 COVID-19 vaccine. Study-wide results and limits: Baseline seropositivity occurred in only a handful of AZD1222 recipients.

As to this clone: Its antigen is unknown.

Libraries were prepared by immunoSEQ multiplex PCR; TCRdb keeps only in-frame clonotypes and omits some of them. The sample gives around 160,000 clones, under 95% of which show up once; under 2% is in the top ten. The CDR3 runs to 17 residues. Per the germline V gene, CDR1 is SEHNR and CDR2 is FQNEAQ (reference sequence). Trimming removed 2 bases from V and 4 bases from J, with 21 bases in between. The V and J genes are TRBV7-9 and TRBJ2-7; maybe TRBD2 (5 bases). The clonotype comes from an adult in good health. Specimen: peripheral blood, collected on day 0 of AZD1222 vaccination. CDR3 loop: CASSLSTPTEAAYEQYF. The CDR3 DNA follows: TGTGCCAGCAGCTTATCCACCCCGACGGAGGCAGCGTACGAGCAGTACTTC.